These 29 T cell receptor beta chains were sequenced from one sample in a study of T cell repertoires in cytomegalovirus infection. These TCRs are of unknown antigen specificity. Each CDR3 protein gets one entry after TCRdb re-called the reads with MiXCR. The sample has approximately 50,000 distinct CDR3 sequences; about 18% are singletons. Source: CD8+ T cells from cultured PBMCs, taken from culture after CMV antigen stimulation. All receptors come from a human donor in good health (CMV status not recorded). Some clones in this sample may be carry-over from other donors' samples.

This clonotype was observed a handful of times. The V gene is TRBV27, the J gene TRBJ1-2; D unresolved. Germline CDR1 is MNHEY and CDR2 is SMNVEV (reference sequence). Trimming left V 0 bases short and J 1 base short, with 12 bases between. The CDR3 contains 16 residues. CDR3 bases: TGTGCCAGCAGTTTATCGAAGGGCGGCGGTAACTATGGCTACACCTTC. Translating it yields CASSLSKGGGNYGYTF.

The rearrangement links TRBV2 to TRBJ2-7; D unresolved. Trimming left V 6 bases short and J 6 bases short, with 9 bases between. Germline CDR1 reads SNHLY; CDR2 reads FYNNEI. The CDR3 is 11 residues long. CDR3 nucleotide sequence: TGTGCCAGCAGAGGCAGGCTCGAGCAGTACTTC. The encoded protein is CASRGRLEQYF.

About this clonotype itself: The CDR3 carries no conserved terminal phenylalanine or tryptophan, so it likely arises from a read error. In DNA, the CDR3 is TGTGCCAGCAGCTTAGCTGGGACAGGGGATGGCTACACCTGC. It is translated as CASSLAGTGDGYTC. V and J are TRBV7-6 and TRBJ1-2; 10 bases align to TRBD1. The germline V gene encodes CDR1 SGHVS and CDR2 FNYEAQ. V lost 0 bases to trimming and J lost 6 bases; unmatched junction nucleotides: 1. The CDR3 spans 14 residues.

This chain joins TRBV7-7 and TRBJ2-3; no definite D call. CDR1 SSHAT and CDR2 FNYEAQ come from the germline V gene (reference sequence). The CDR3 has 13 residues. Trimming shortened V by 1 base and J by 2 bases, and 4 bases separated the two germline ends. CDR3 DNA: TGTGCCAGCAGCTTAGTTTACACAGATACGCAGTATTTT. Protein sequence: CASSLVYTDTQYF.

This clonotype was observed a few times. J is TRBJ1-5 and V is TRBV6-2 or TRBV6-3, with D maybe TRBD1 (5 bases). The V gene's germline CDR1 is MNHEY and CDR2 SVGEGT. This CDR3 region has 13 residues. V was cut by 2 bases and J by 6 bases, with 8 bases left in between. In DNA form, the CDR3 reads TGTGCCAGCAGTTACGTGGGGCCTCAGCCCCAGCATTTT. Its translation is CASSYVGPQPQHF.

CDR3 loop: CASSSTGTGGSYEQYF. The DNA of the CDR3 is TGTGCCAGCAGTTCCACCGGGACAGGGGGATCCTACGAGCAGTACTTC. J is TRBJ2-7 and V is TRBV6-2 or TRBV6-3; TRBD1 matches 11 bases. This CDR3 has 16 amino acids. In germline, CDR1 is MNHEY, CDR2 SVGEGT. V shed 4 bases and J 1 base; nucleotides not matched to a gene: 6.

This clonotype appeared once. The chain is built from TRBV7-9 and TRBJ2-3; 8 bases fit TRBD1. Per the germline V gene, CDR1 is SEHNR and CDR2 is FQNEAQ (reference sequence). The CDR3 spans 16 residues. V dropped 5 bases and J dropped 0; count of bases not matched to a gene: 7. CDR3 amino acids: CASSLETGASTDTQYF. For the CDR3, the DNA is TGTGCCAGCAGCCTAGAGACAGGGGCCAGCACAGATACGCAGTATTTT. Using reference TRBV7-9 and TRBJ2-3 for the parts outside the CDR3, the full variable domain is DTGVSQNPRHKITKRGQNVTFRCDPISEHNRLYWYRQTLGQGPEFLTYFQNEAQLEKSRLLSDRFSAERPKGSFSTLEIQRTEQGDSAMYLCASSLETGASTDTQYFGPGTRLTVL.

This chain uses TRBV7-9 with TRBJ2-5; D not certain. The V gene's germline CDR1 is SEHNR and CDR2 FQNEAQ (reference sequence). The CDR3 is made up of 11 amino acids. V lost 7 bases and J lost 4, with 7 bases in between. CDR3 protein: CASTKRETQYF. The DNA of the CDR3 is TGTGCCAGCACCAAGCGAGAGACCCAGTACTTC.

This clonotype showed up just a few times. A single base separates this from a much larger clone, so it may be a read error. This sequence joins TRBV19 and TRBJ2-5; no clear D gene. V gave up 4 bases and J gave up 5 bases, with 20 bases separating them. Germline V lookup: CDR1 LNHDA, CDR2 SQIVND (reference sequence). The CDR3 sequence is 16 residues long. CDR3 DNA: TGTGCCAGTAGTACCCAGGACGGGCTGCGTGAGGAGACCCAGTACTTC. This encodes CASSTQDGLREETQYF.

This clonotype was recorded at least ten times. J is TRBJ1-3 and V is TRBV7-2; D not resolved. V lost 1 base to trimming and J lost 8 bases, with 12 bases between them. The CDR3 is 14 amino acids. Germline CDR1 SGHTA, CDR2 FQGNSA. In DNA, the CDR3 is TGTGCCAGCAGCTTAGAACGTGTGTGGGACACCATATATTTT. It yields the protein CASSLERVWDTIYF.

The CDR3 nucleotides read TGTGCCAGCAGCCCCGGACTCTATGCAACTAATGAAAAACTGTTTTTT. This translates into CASSPGLYATNEKLFF. The rearrangement joins TRBV7-6 to TRBJ1-4; unclear D gene. From germline, CDR1 is SGHVS and CDR2 FNYEAQ. Trimming shortened V by 5 bases and J by 0 bases, and 13 bases separated the two germline ends. The CDR3 sequence is 16 residues long. Drawing the rest from reference TRBV7-6 and TRBJ1-4, the complete variable domain is GAGVSQSPRYKVTKRGQDVALRCDPISGHVSLYWYRQALGQGPEFLTYFNYEAQQDKSGLPNDRFSAERPEGSISTLTIQRTEQRDSAMYRCASSPGLYATNEKLFFGSGTQLSVL.

This clonotype showed up just once. This chain joins TRBV4-2 and TRBJ1-6; D is ambiguous. V shed 4 bases and J shed 11 bases, with 15 bases lying between them. This CDR3 has 14 amino acids. Germline values: CDR1 LGHNA, CDR2 YNFKEQ. Written as DNA, the CDR3 is TGTGCCAGCAGCCCGGACCGAGTCCGGACACCCCTCCACTTT. Translation gives CASSPDRVRTPLHF.

DNA of the CDR3: TGTGCCAGCAGCCTCAAGCTTCTAGCGGGGGGGCCCAATGAGCAGTTCTTC. Translated: CASSLKLLAGGPNEQFF. The chain recombines TRBV7-9 with TRBJ2-1, with 12 bases identical to TRBD2. CDR1 SEHNR and CDR2 FQNEAQ come from the germline V gene (reference sequence). The J segment lost 6 bases and the V segment lost 5 bases, leaving 11 bases of the junction unmatched. The CDR3 sequence is 17 residues long.

The genes are TRBV12-3 or TRBV12-4 and TRBJ2-7; D is uncertain. This CDR3 spans 14 amino acids. The V end was cut by 2 bases, the J end by 2 bases, with 10 bases between. This CDR3 is CASSLSGYPYEQYF. The CDR3 nucleotides read TGTGCCAGCAGTTTATCAGGTTACCCCTACGAGCAGTACTTC.

V usage is TRBV6-4 and J usage is TRBJ1-2; no reliable D call. This CDR3 is 13 amino acids long. With 5 bases removed from V and 6 bases from J, the gap between germline ends came to 13 bases. The germline CDR1 and CDR2 sequences are MRHNA and SNTAGT. CDR3 in DNA: TGTGCCAGCAGTTCGACAACACTGGATGGCTACACCTTC. It is translated as CASSSTTLDGYTF.

This clonotype was detected a few times. The genes are TRBV12-3 or TRBV12-4 and TRBJ2-2; 7 bases map to TRBD1. The CDR3 extends over 14 amino acids. V shed 4 bases, J shed 7 bases, and the junction held 6 bases outside the gene matches. This CDR3 reads CASSYGQVIGELFF. CDR3 DNA: TGTGCCAGCAGTTATGGACAGGTCATCGGGGAGCTGTTTTTT.

The chain combines TRBV11-2 with TRBJ2-1; D possibly matches TRBD1 or TRBD2 (5 bases each). The germline CDR1 and CDR2 sequences are SGHAT and FQNNGV. The CDR3 has 11 amino acids. Trimming pared 8 bases from V and 6 bases from J, leaving 8 bases between. Here the CDR3 DNA reads TGTGCCAGCGGGGGTCTCAATGAGCAGTTCTTC. Its translation: CASGGLNEQFF.

The chain uses TRBV6-2 or TRBV6-3 and TRBJ1-1; TRBD1 agrees at 9 bases. The CDR3 covers 12 residues. V was clipped by 6 bases and J by 8 bases; unmatched bases: 4. Germline-derived CDR1 and CDR2 are MNHEY and SVGEGT. CDR3 loop: CASSRGQGEAFF. The CDR3 DNA sequence: TGTGCCAGCAGCCGGGGACAGGGCGAAGCTTTCTTT.

The gene calls are TRBV7-9 and TRBJ1-2, with a tentative D call TRBD1 (5 bases). This CDR3 is 13 amino acids long. V was cut by 5 bases and J by 3 bases, with 10 bases left in between. Germline-derived CDR1 and CDR2 are SEHNR and FQNEAQ (reference sequence). Written as DNA, the CDR3 is TGTGCCAGCAGCCCCAGGGTTGACTATGGCTACACCTTC. It specifies CASSPRVDYGYTF. The complete variable domain, with remaining parts taken from reference TRBV7-9 and TRBJ1-2, reads DTGVSQNPRHKITKRGQNVTFRCDPISEHNRLYWYRQTLGQGPEFLTYFQNEAQLEKSRLLSDRFSAERPKGSFSTLEIQRTEQGDSAMYLCASSPRVDYGYTFGSGTRLTVV.

The chain couples TRBV12-5 to TRBJ2-6; 9 bases are shared with TRBD1. Germline trimming cut 0 bases from V and 0 bases from J; bases unmatched to any gene: 9. The CDR3 is 20 residues long. The germline gives CDR1 LGHNT, CDR2 FRNRAP. The CDR3 sequence: CASGLVIGTGFPSGANVLTF. The DNA of the CDR3 is TGTGCTAGTGGTTTGGTAATTGGGACAGGGTTTCCCTCTGGGGCCAACGTCCTGACTTTC.

The CDR3 region is CASTKDRGYGYTF. The CDR3, as DNA: TGTGCCAGCACCAAGGACAGGGGATATGGCTACACCTTC. This chain links TRBV6-6 with TRBJ1-2; 9 bases line up with TRBD1. The germline CDR1 and CDR2 sequences are MNHNY and SVGAGI (reference sequence). CDR3 length equals 13 residues. Germline trimming cut 7 bases from V and 5 bases from J; bases unmatched to any gene: 5.

The chain has TRBV12-3 or TRBV12-4 and TRBJ2-1; D gene unclear. This CDR3 contains 12 residues. Trimming removed 7 bases from V and 6 bases from J, with 10 bases in between. CDR3 nucleotide sequence: TGTGCCAGCACTGCTGACGGCAATGAGCAGTTCTTC. Translated, it gives CASTADGNEQFF.

V usage is TRBV12-3 or TRBV12-4 and J usage is TRBJ1-1; 9 bases line up with TRBD1. The CDR3 loop spans 16 amino acids. Trimming cost V 6 bases and J 1 base; bases outside gene matches: 9. Written as DNA, the CDR3 is TGTGCCAGCAGCCTCGGGACAGGGCCAGGGAACACTGAAGCTTTCTTT. Translation: CASSLGTGPGNTEAFF.

The rearrangement joins TRBV7-3 to TRBJ2-3; 10 bases fit TRBD2. V trimming: 0 bases; J trimming: 4 bases; junction bases outside the gene matches: 16. Germline CDR1 and CDR2: SGHTA and FQGTGA. This CDR3 has 20 residues. The DNA of the CDR3 is TGTGCCAGCAGCTTAACGGGAGGGAGCGGGGGGGCCGGTTTCCCAGATACGCAGTATTTT. Its protein product is CASSLTGGSGGAGFPDTQYF. Based on the CDR3 plus reference TRBV7-3 and TRBJ2-3, the full variable domain is GAGVSQTPSNKVTEKGKYVELRCDPISGHTALYWYRQSLGQGPEFLIYFQGTGAADDSGLPNDRFFAVRPEGSVSTLKIQRTERGDSAVYLCASSLTGGSGGAGFPDTQYFGPGTRLTVL.

The J gene is TRBJ1-4, the V gene TRBV27; possible D gene TRBD1, 6 bases. Trimming cost V 0 bases and J 7 bases, with 12 bases left between them. The V gene's germline CDR1 is MNHEY and CDR2 SMNVEV (reference sequence). The CDR3 consists of 15 residues. The CDR3 reads CASSLSWDIGEKLFF. The DNA for the CDR3 is TGTGCCAGCAGTTTATCGTGGGACATAGGTGAAAAACTGTTTTTT.

This clonotype has more than one count but fewer than ten. This chain uses TRBV29-1 with TRBJ1-2; D unresolved. Germline V gene lookup returns CDR1 SQVTM and CDR2 ANQGSEA. Trimming took 3 bases from V and 8 from J, leaving 10 bases between them. This CDR3 is built from 11 residues. CDR3 sequence: CSVDQLGGYTF. CDR3 DNA sequence: TGCAGCGTTGACCAATTAGGGGGCTACACCTTC.

This clonotype was counted only a few times. V and J are TRBV7-9 and TRBJ1-5; 8 bases are a match to TRBD1. V shed 2 bases and J 3 bases; nucleotides not matched to a gene: 12. Per the germline V gene, CDR1 is SEHNR and CDR2 is FQNEAQ (reference sequence). There are 18 residues in the CDR3. The CDR3 loop reads CASSLYFGTGDPNQPQHF. The CDR3 DNA follows: TGTGCCAGCAGCTTATACTTTGGGACAGGCGATCCCAATCAGCCCCAGCATTTT.

This clonotype has at least ten counts. The V gene is TRBV11-2, the J gene TRBJ2-1, with unresolved D. The CDR3 covers 16 residues. V dropped 3 bases and J dropped 4 bases, with 16 bases sitting between them. Looked up from germline, CDR1 is SGHAT and CDR2 is FQNNGV. For the CDR3, the DNA is TGTGCCAGCAGCTTCCCAGCTAGGGATATTTACAATGAGCAGTTCTTC. Translated, it gives CASSFPARDIYNEQFF.

The CDR3 bases are TGTGCCAGCAGCTGGACAGGGGGCGGAGATACGCAGTATTTT. Translating it yields CASSWTGGGDTQYF. The chain uses TRBV28 and TRBJ2-3, with 11 bases fitting TRBD1. Germline V CDR1 and CDR2: MDHEN, SYDVKM. The V and J ends lost 6 bases and 5 bases, in that order; junction bases with no gene match: 4. The CDR3 spans 14 residues.